These 29 T cell receptor beta chains were all obtained from the same sample, sequenced in a study of CD8 T cells in Susac syndrome (dated by TCRdb to about 2019). The library was made by the immunoSEQ multiplex PCR assay. RNA was extracted using the RNeasy kit, and roughly 0.5 to 1 microgram was reverse transcribed with random hexamers. Through fastp at Q25 and MiXCR, TCRdb rebuilt clones from the public reads, retaining in-frame beta chains. Identical CDR3 protein sequences are pooled into one entry, listed with their most common genes and DNA. This sample is represented by around 180,000 distinct CDR3 sequences; 90% to 95% of them were singletons. Clones ranked in the top ten supply roughly 0.1% of the sample. Sequencing was carried out using CD4+ T cells from PBMCs. The receptors shown here come from a human donor with multiple sclerosis.

This clonotype appeared a single time. The rearrangement links TRBV18 to TRBJ1-2; D is unclear. The CDR3 spans 13 residues. CDR1 and CDR2 (germline): KGHSH, LQKENI. Trimming took 0 bases from V and 8 from J, leaving 10 bases between them. CDR3 in DNA: TGTGCCAGCTCACCACCTGCCGGGTCAGGCTACACCTTC. Its protein product is CASSPPAGSGYTF.

Comments on this clonotype: The germline gene is not matched at one end of the junction; a read error may be the cause. The chain joins TRBV12-3 or TRBV12-4 to TRBJ2-1; 7 bases are shared with TRBD2. There are 13 residues in the CDR3. The CDR3 nucleotides are TGTGCCACCAGTGCAGCGGGGAATTTCGAGCAGTTCTTC. Translation gives CATSAAGNFEQFF.

The genes are TRBV12-3 or TRBV12-4 and TRBJ2-2; D is possibly TRBD2 (5 bases). This CDR3 has 13 residues. V was trimmed by 6 bases and J by 6 bases, leaving 11 bases between them. CDR3 amino acids: CASREDYAGELFF. The CDR3 DNA is TGTGCCAGCAGGGAAGACTACGCCGGGGAGCTGTTTTTT.

The rearrangement links TRBV10-2 to TRBJ2-2, with D possibly matching TRBD2 (5 bases). CDR3 length: 16 amino acids. The V end was cut by 0 bases, the J end by 1 base, with 9 bases between. CDR1 is WSHSY, CDR2 SAAADI, per germline. CDR3: CASSESTRGNTGELFF. Written as DNA, the CDR3 is TGCGCCAGCAGTGAGTCGACTCGGGGGAACACCGGGGAGCTGTTTTTT.

The V gene is TRBV7-2, the J gene TRBJ1-5; no clear D gene. The length of the CDR3 is 17 residues. The V and J ends lost 5 bases and 0 bases respectively, with 17 bases between them. In germline, CDR1 is SGHTA, CDR2 FQGNSA. CDR3: CASSSGGRTYSNQPQHF. CDR3 bases: TGTGCCAGCAGCAGCGGCGGCAGAACATATAGCAATCAGCCCCAGCATTTT.

The chain couples TRBV5-1 to TRBJ1-1; D gene ambiguous. V lost 0 bases and J 1 base, leaving 7 bases between the germline ends. Germline V gene sequence: CDR1 SGHRS, CDR2 YFSETQ. The CDR3 is 14 amino acids. The CDR3 DNA is TGCGCCAGCAGCTTGGCTTTAGGGAACACTGAAGCTTTCTTT. Its protein is CASSLALGNTEAFF.

The chain uses TRBV20-1 and TRBJ2-1, with 11 nucleotides matching TRBD2. The CDR3 length is 14 residues. The germline CDR1 and CDR2 sequences are DFQATT and SNEGSKA (reference sequence). V dropped 2 bases and J dropped 8; count of bases not matched to a gene: 5. The CDR3 loop reads CSARFSGRADEQFF. The CDR3 DNA reads TGCAGTGCTAGATTTAGCGGGAGGGCCGATGAGCAGTTCTTC.

This chain uses TRBV5-1 with TRBJ1-4; the D is unclear. Between the trimmed V and J ends, which lost 4 bases and 6 bases, there was a span of 10 bases. The CDR3 extends over 13 amino acids. The germline CDR1 and CDR2 sequences are SGHRS and YFSETQ. The CDR3 DNA sequence: TGCGCCAGCAGCACTCGGACGGATGAAAAACTGTTTTTT. This codes for CASSTRTDEKLFF.

Remarks on this clonotype: One end of the junction does not line up with germline, which may come from a read error. The chain combines TRBV7-8 with TRBJ2-1; 8 bases are shared with TRBD2. CDR1 and CDR2 from the germline V gene are SGHVS and FQNEAQ. The CDR3 length is 14 residues. The CDR3 loop reads CASSPRTSYDEQFF. CDR3 DNA sequence: TGTGCCAGCAGCCCCAGGACTAGCTACGATGAGCAGTTCTTC. Complete variable domain (other parts from reference TRBV7-8 and TRBJ2-1): GAGVSQSPRYKVAKRGQDVALRCDPISGHVSLFWYQQALGQGPEFLTYFQNEAQLDKSGLPSDRFFAERPEGSVSTLKIQRTQQEDSAVYLCASSPRTSYDEQFFGPGTRLTVL.

V and J are TRBV5-4 and TRBJ2-7; maybe TRBD2 (5 bases). There are 14 residues in the CDR3. Between the trimmed V and J ends, which lost 0 bases and 1 base, there was a span of 8 bases. Germline CDR1 reads SGHNT; CDR2 reads YYREEE (reference sequence). CDR3 sequence reads: CASSLDTRSYEQYF. The CDR3 DNA reads TGTGCCAGCAGCTTGGACACTAGGTCCTACGAGCAGTACTTC.

V and J are TRBV6-6 and TRBJ2-4; 9 nucleotides match TRBD2. The CDR3 covers 15 residues. V was pared by 0 bases and J by 9 bases, with 6 bases of the junction left unmatched. The germline V gene has CDR1 MNHNY and CDR2 SVGAGI (reference sequence). This CDR3 reads CASSYSGLAGPIQYF. CDR3 coding DNA: TGTGCCAGCAGTTACTCGGGGCTAGCGGGGCCCATTCAGTACTTC.

The rearrangement links TRBV30 to TRBJ1-5, with TRBD1 matching over 9 bases. Germline CDR1 reads GTSNPN; CDR2 reads SVGIG (reference sequence). CDR3 length: 14 residues. Germline trimming cut 5 bases from V and 4 bases from J; bases unmatched to any gene: 6. CDR3 loop: CAWSSGTGNQPQHF. DNA of the CDR3: TGTGCCTGGTCTTCCGGGACAGGGAATCAGCCCCAGCATTTT.

This sequence joins TRBV3-1 and TRBJ2-5; no firm D call. The CDR3 consists of 15 residues. V lost 1 base and J 4 bases, leaving 13 bases between the germline ends. Germline CDR1 and CDR2: LGHDT and YNNKEL (reference sequence). The CDR3 loop reads CASSQGLERRETQYF. The CDR3 nucleotides are TGTGCCAGCAGCCAAGGCCTCGAGCGCAGAGAGACCCAGTACTTC.

This clonotype occurred once. J is TRBJ2-1 and V is TRBV6-5; 10 nucleotides match TRBD1. This CDR3 is built from 17 residues. The germline CDR1 and CDR2 sequences are MNHEY and SVGAGI. V gave up 0 bases and J gave up 3 bases; unmatched junction bases: 5. The CDR3 loop reads CASSYSAGTGDYNEQFF. CDR3 coding DNA: TGTGCCAGCAGTTACTCGGCCGGGACAGGGGACTACAATGAGCAGTTCTTC.

This chain connects TRBV5-1 to TRBJ2-2; TRBD2 is a possible D gene (5 bases). Germline V gene sequence: CDR1 SGHRS, CDR2 YFSETQ. The V end was cut by 4 bases, the J end by 4 bases, with 8 bases between. The CDR3 extends over 13 amino acids. CDR3 in amino acids: CASSEGVTGELFF. CDR3 nucleotide sequence: TGCGCCAGCAGCGAGGGCGTCACCGGGGAGCTGTTTTTT.

The rearrangement links TRBV7-2 to TRBJ1-3; a weak D match, TRBD1 (6 bases). The ends were cut back, 1 base at V and 8 bases at J, with 15 bases in the middle. Germline CDR1 SGHTA, CDR2 FQGNSA. The CDR3 loop spans 15 amino acids. DNA for the CDR3: TGTGCCAGCAGCTTAGTTCCGGGGGGCAAAGACACCATATATTTT. This translates into CASSLVPGGKDTIYF. The whole variable domain, filled in from reference TRBV7-2 and TRBJ1-3, reads GAGVSQSPSNKVTEKGKDVELRCDPISGHTALYWYRQSLGQGLEFLIYFQGNSAPDKSGLPSDRFSAERTGGSVSTLTIQRTQQEDSAVYLCASSLVPGGKDTIYFGEGSWLTVV.

V gene TRBV20-1 combines with J gene TRBJ1-2; 10 bases agree with TRBD1. Germline V gives CDR1 DFQATT, CDR2 SNEGSKA (reference sequence). This CDR3 region has 15 residues. J gave up 4 bases and V 3 bases, and 8 bases lay outside the gene matches. The CDR3 DNA is TGCAGTGCTAGGGGTCTGGGGACAGGGGCCTATGGCTACACCTTC. Translated, it gives CSARGLGTGAYGYTF.

This rearrangement joins TRBV6-1 to TRBJ2-7; TRBD2 aligns across 12 bases. The CDR3 contains 15 residues. Looked up from germline, CDR1 is MNHNS and CDR2 is SASEGT. With 1 base clipped from V and 6 bases from J, the junction kept 4 bases outside the gene matches. The CDR3 here is CASSEGTSGKTEQYF. The CDR3 DNA reads as TGTGCCAGCAGTGAAGGGACTAGCGGGAAGACCGAGCAGTACTTC.

This rearrangement joins TRBV27 to TRBJ2-2; D is possibly TRBD1 (6 bases). Looked up from germline, CDR1 is MNHEY and CDR2 is SMNVEV (reference sequence). The CDR3 is 14 amino acids. V lost 3 bases and J lost 4, with 9 bases in between. CDR3 sequence: CASSFGQITGELFF. The CDR3, as DNA: TGTGCCAGCAGTTTTGGACAGATCACCGGGGAGCTGTTTTTT.

V gene TRBV6-2 or TRBV6-3 combines with J gene TRBJ2-5, with a possible D match to TRBD2 (5 bases). The V gene lost 2 bases and the J gene lost 6 bases, with 10 bases spanning the gap. The CDR3 runs 13 residues. Per germline, CDR1 MNHEY and CDR2 SVGEGT. In DNA, the CDR3 is TGTGCCAGCAGTTACGGACCCGGGAAGACCCAGTACTTC. This encodes CASSYGPGKTQYF.

The V gene is TRBV5-4, the J gene TRBJ2-1, with TRBD2 identical over 8 bases. Trimming took 4 bases from V and 0 from J; bases not matched to a gene: 6. CDR1 and CDR2 (germline): SGHNT, YYREEE (reference sequence). This CDR3 has 16 residues. Here the CDR3 DNA reads TGTGCCAGCAGCCGAGGACTAGCCTACTCCTACAATGAGCAGTTCTTC. It specifies CASSRGLAYSYNEQFF. Combining the CDR3 with reference TRBV5-4 and TRBJ2-1 gives the whole variable domain ETGVTQSPTHLIKTRGQQVTLRCSSQSGHNTVSWYQQALGQGPQFIFQYYREEENGRGNFPPRFSGLQFPNYSSELNVNALELDDSALYLCASSRGLAYSYNEQFFGPGTRLTVL.

J is TRBJ1-5 and V is TRBV6-2 or TRBV6-3, with no clear D. With 0 bases removed from V and 9 bases from J, the gap between germline ends came to 21 bases. Germline-derived CDR1 and CDR2 are MNHEY and SVGEGT. There are 17 residues in the CDR3. The CDR3 region has the DNA TGTGCCAGCAGTTACTCTACCGTGAGGACGGCCCAAAGGCCCCAGCATTTT. It specifies CASSYSTVRTAQRPQHF.

The V call is TRBV20-1, the J call TRBJ1-5; 7 bases are a match to TRBD1. Germline loops: CDR1 DFQATT, CDR2 SNEGSKA (reference sequence). J was trimmed by 4 bases and V by 6 bases; bases with no gene match: 9. This CDR3 region has 14 residues. CDR3 sequence: CSALQGGGNQPQHF. The CDR3 DNA follows: TGCAGTGCCCTGCAGGGGGGGGGTAATCAGCCCCAGCATTTT.

The chain employs TRBV5-1 and TRBJ2-1; TRBD2 agrees at 7 bases. V lost 0 bases, J lost 3 bases, and 3 bases stayed unmatched. Per germline, CDR1 SGHRS and CDR2 YFSETQ. The CDR3 extends over 15 amino acids. Written as DNA, the CDR3 is TGCGCCAGCAGCTTGGCGCGGGGGAACTACAATGAGCAGTTCTTC. The encoded protein is CASSLARGNYNEQFF.

The chain has TRBV29-1 and TRBJ2-3, with D perhaps matching TRBD1 (5 bases). From germline, CDR1 is SQVTM and CDR2 ANQGSEA. V lost 4 bases to trimming and J lost 0 bases, with 11 bases between them. The CDR3 sequence is 14 residues long. The CDR3 nucleotides read TGCAGCGTTGGTGTGGGGCAAAGCACAGATACGCAGTATTTT. It yields the protein CSVGVGQSTDTQYF.

This clonotype has more than one count but fewer than ten. The J gene is TRBJ1-2, the V gene TRBV6-5; possibly TRBD1 for D (6 bases). This CDR3 has 12 amino acids. Germline V gene sequence: CDR1 MNHEY, CDR2 SVGAGI. The V end was cut by 6 bases, the J end by 4 bases, with 9 bases between. CDR3 nucleotides: TGTGCCAGCAGGACAGGTGGCTATGGCTACACCTTC. It yields the protein CASRTGGYGYTF.

V and J are TRBV20-1 and TRBJ1-5; D may be TRBD1 (5 bases). This CDR3 comprises 15 residues. Germline V lookup: CDR1 DFQATT, CDR2 SNEGSKA (reference sequence). Between the trimmed V and J ends, which lost 3 bases and 7 bases, there was a span of 19 bases. The CDR3 DNA reads as TGCAGTGCTAGTGGGGCCAGGGAAGGGGAACAGCCCCAGCATTTT. Its protein product is CSASGAREGEQPQHF.

This clonotype was detected only a few times. The chain is built from TRBV11-2 and TRBJ2-3, with D possibly matching TRBD1 (6 bases). The ends were cut back, 2 bases at V and 0 bases at J, with 9 bases in the middle. The germline CDR1 and CDR2 sequences are SGHAT and FQNNGV. The CDR3 length is 15 residues. The DNA for the CDR3 is TGTGCCAGCAGCTTACGGCAGGGGAGCACAGATACGCAGTATTTT. Protein: CASSLRQGSTDTQYF.

V and J are TRBV5-4 and TRBJ1-5; 7 bases are a match to TRBD1. Trimming took 9 bases from V and 1 from J; bases not matched to a gene: 10. Per germline, CDR1 SGHNT and CDR2 YYREEE (reference sequence). This CDR3 region has 15 residues. The CDR3 DNA reads as TGTGCCACCTCCCAGGGGGGGGAGAGCAATCAGCCCCAGCATTTT. It codes for CATSQGGESNQPQHF.